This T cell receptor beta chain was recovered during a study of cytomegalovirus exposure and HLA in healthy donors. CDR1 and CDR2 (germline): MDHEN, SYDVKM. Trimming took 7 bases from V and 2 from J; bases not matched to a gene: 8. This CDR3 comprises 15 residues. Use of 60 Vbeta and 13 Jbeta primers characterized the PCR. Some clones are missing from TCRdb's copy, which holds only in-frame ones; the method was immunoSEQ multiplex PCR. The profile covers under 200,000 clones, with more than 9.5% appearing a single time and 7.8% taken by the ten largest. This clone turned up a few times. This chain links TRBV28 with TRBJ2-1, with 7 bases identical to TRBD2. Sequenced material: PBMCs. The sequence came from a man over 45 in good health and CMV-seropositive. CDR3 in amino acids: CASIGSGETYNEQFF. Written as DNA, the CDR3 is TGTGCCAGCATTGGGAGCGGGGAAACCTACAATGAGCAGTTCTTC.